This is a list of T cell receptor beta chains from one sample in a study of OX40 agonist ivuxolimab in advanced cancers. Method: immunoSEQ multiplex PCR; TCRdb's copy keeps in-frame clones and lacks some. This sample has approximately 60,000 clones, with 70% to 90% found just once. This material consisted of CD4+ or CD8+ T cells sorted from blood, taken in a trial of the OX40 agonist ivuxolimab. The receptors shown here come from an adult with an advanced solid tumor such as melanoma, head and neck, liver or kidney cancer. CDR3s include the opening cysteine and the closing phenylalanine or tryptophan. The D gene is left open where the match is weak. The listing skips clone size in some rows; elsewhere it reads once, few, many or a size class.

V	J	size	D	DNA	CDR3
TRBV30	TRBJ2-3	-	-	TGTGCCTGGAGTGTAGGAGATACGCAGTATTTT	CAWSVGDTQYF
TRBV28	TRBJ2-1	once	TRBD2	TGTGCCAGCAGTTTTGCGGGAGGGCCCAACAATGAGCAGTTCTTC	CASSFAGGPNNEQFF
TRBV5-6	TRBJ2-3	-	TRBD2	TGTGCCAGCAGCTTGGCAGCGGGAGAAAGGGCAGATACGCAGTATTTT	CASSLAAGERADTQYF
TRBV7-9	TRBJ2-3	few	-	TGTGCCAGCAGCTTCGAGCGAGATACGCAGTATTTT	CASSFERDTQYF
TRBV9	TRBJ1-3	-	-	TGTGCCAGCAGCGCAGGGAGCTCTGGAAACACCATATATTTT	CASSAGSSGNTIYF
TRBV7-6	TRBJ2-3	-	-	TGTGCCAGCAGCCCGTCCCGACAGGCAGATACGCAGTATTTT	CASSPSRQADTQYF
TRBV6-1	TRBJ2-1	-	TRBD1	TGTGCCAGCAGTGAAGCGCTGCGGGACAGGGGACACAATGAGCAGTTCTTC	CASSEALRDRGHNEQFF
TRBV5-1	TRBJ1-2	-	-	TGCGCCAGCAGCCCGACCCCAAGGGAACCGAGCAACTATGGCTACACCTTC	CASSPTPREPSNYGYTF
TRBV2	TRBJ2-5	-	TRBD2	TGTGCCAGCGGGACTAGCGGGGAGACCCAGTACTTC	CASGTSGETQYF
TRBV7-2	TRBJ1-1	-	-	TGTGCCAGCAGCTTAGCAGGGATGGGCACTGAAGCTTTCTTT	CASSLAGMGTEAFF
TRBV2	TRBJ1-2	-	TRBD1	TGTGCCAGCAGCGGGGACAGCCTGGCGCGTTTTAACTATGGCTACACCTTC	CASSGDSLARFNYGYTF
TRBV14	TRBJ2-3	-	-	TGTGCCAGCAGCAGCTGGGGGGATAGCACAGATACGCAGTATTTT	CASSSWGDSTDTQYF
TRBV6-6	TRBJ2-5	-	-	TGTGCCAGCAGTTACTCGGCAGGGGTAGAGACCCAGTACTTC	CASSYSAGVETQYF
TRBV28	TRBJ2-1	few	TRBD1	TGTGCCAGCAGTCTCGTGCCCCGGACAGGGTGGCCGGTAGGTGAGCAGTTCTTC	CASSLVPRTGWPVGEQFF
TRBV4-1	TRBJ1-2	-	-	TGCGCCAGCAGCCAAGGGGCTGAAACAGGGCCAAAGAGGTATGGCTACACCTTC	CASSQGAETGPKRYGYTF
TRBV7-9	TRBJ1-1	-	-	TGTGCCAGCAGCGGCAGTAATGGGGCGGGGAACACTGAAGCTTTCTTT	CASSGSNGAGNTEAFF
TRBV7-8	TRBJ2-1	-	-	TGTGCCAGCAGCTTAGCCCCTGGGTTCTTGAGCTCCTACAATGAGCAGTTCTTC	CASSLAPGFLSSYNEQFF
TRBV7-4	TRBJ2-5	-	-	TGTGCCAGCAGCCTAGGGACACCCGGAGGGTGCCAAGAGACCCAGTACTTC	CASSLGTPGGCQETQYF
TRBV11-3	TRBJ2-1	-	TRBD2	TGTGCCAGCAGCTCCGGGACTAGCGGGAGTACCTACAATGAGCAGTTCTTC	CASSSGTSGSTYNEQFF
TRBV6-5	TRBJ1-1	-	-	TGTGCCAGCAAAACTACAGGAGATCACACTGAAGCTTTCTTT	CASKTTGDHTEAFF
TRBV9	TRBJ2-7	-	-	TGTGCCAGCAGCGTAGGAAGGGGGGGGAGCCAGCGCGAGCAGTACTTC	CASSVGRGGSQREQYF
TRBV5-1	TRBJ2-7	-	-	TGCGCCAGCAGGTCAGGGTTTTCCTACGAGCAGTACTTC	CASRSGFSYEQYF
TRBV29-1	TRBJ2-1	-	-	TGCAGCGGAAGACTAACCCGATACAATGAGCAGTTCTTC	CSGRLTRYNEQFF